Listed here are 19 T cell receptor beta chains from one sample, sequenced in a study of pediatric ulcerative colitis. The rectum was sampled with one to two pinch biopsies at colonoscopy. Profiling relied on immunoSEQ multiplex PCR, and the TCRdb table lists in-frame clones only, not all of them. Of 16,000 or so clones in the sample, roughly 80% were seen once. Sequencing was done on a sample of gut tissue. These receptors came from a boy aged 5-17 years with moderate ulcerative colitis.

This clone occurred a few times. The same CDR3 is also encoded by other DNA sequences in this sample. The rearrangement uses TRBV5-1 and TRBJ2-1; D possibly uses TRBD1 or TRBD2 (6 bases each). Germline V gives CDR1 SGHRS, CDR2 YFSETQ. Trimming removed 0 bases from V and 3 bases from J, with 10 bases in between. This CDR3 has 15 amino acids. CDR3 sequence: CASSLERGDYNEQFF. In DNA form, the CDR3 reads TGCGCCAGCAGCTTGGAGAGGGGGGACTACAATGAGCAGTTCTTC.

The chain has TRBV12-5 and TRBJ1-3; D perhaps matches TRBD1 (5 bases). The CDR3 totals 13 residues. Trimming pared 5 bases from V and 1 base from J, leaving 6 bases between. Germline-derived CDR1 and CDR2 are LGHNT and FRNRAP. The CDR3 sequence: CASGQGSGNTIYF. The CDR3 DNA is TGTGCTAGTGGTCAGGGTTCTGGAAACACCATATATTTT.

This chain uses TRBV7-2 with TRBJ2-7; D gene uncertain. The CDR3 is made up of 14 amino acids. Germline V gives CDR1 SGHTA, CDR2 FQGNSA. Deletions cut 3 bases from V and 1 base from J, with 10 bases between. CDR3 in amino acids: CASSFLQWSYEQYF. The CDR3 DNA reads as TGTGCCAGCAGCTTCCTACAGTGGTCCTACGAGCAGTACTTC.

The genes are TRBV30 and TRBJ1-1; D is uncertain. Germline V CDR1 and CDR2: GTSNPN, SVGIG (reference sequence). Trimming cost V 4 bases and J 6 bases, with 15 bases left between them. This CDR3 has 13 amino acids. As DNA, the CDR3 is TGTGCCTGGAATCCCGCGCTTTACGCTGAAGCTTTCTTT. Encoded protein: CAWNPALYAEAFF.

The chain uses TRBV2 and TRBJ1-5, with TRBD1 matching over 8 bases. The germline V gene has CDR1 SNHLY and CDR2 FYNNEI. CDR3 length: 15 amino acids. The trim removed 5 bases at V and 8 bases at J, leaving 11 bases unmatched. CDR3 loop: CASSPEQGGWKPQHF. CDR3 DNA: TGTGCCAGCAGTCCTGAACAGGGGGGCTGGAAGCCCCAGCATTTT.

The chain employs TRBV5-1 and TRBJ2-1; D is undetermined. The germline V gene encodes CDR1 SGHRS and CDR2 YFSETQ. Trimming stripped 1 base from V and 9 bases from J, with 5 bases between. The CDR3 length is 11 residues. The CDR3 DNA is TGCGCCAGCAGCTTGAAGGCTGAGCAGTTCTTC. Its protein product is CASSLKAEQFF.

This chain uses TRBV9 with TRBJ2-7; D may be TRBD2 (6 bases). The CDR3 is 14 residues long. V was trimmed by 6 bases and J by 2 bases, leaving 15 bases between them. Germline V lookup: CDR1 SGDLS, CDR2 YYNGEE. CDR3 sequence (DNA): TGTGCCAGCACCCGGGACTCCGTACCCTACGAGCAGTACTTC. It is translated as CASTRDSVPYEQYF.

The rearrangement uses TRBV7-2 and TRBJ1-2, with 8 bases matching TRBD1. CDR3 size: 14 residues. Germline loops: CDR1 SGHTA, CDR2 FQGNSA. J gave up 5 bases and V 5 bases, and 7 bases lay outside the gene matches. The DNA for the CDR3 is TGTGCCAGCAGCCCGATACAGGGGGTGTATGGCTACACCTTC. Translation: CASSPIQGVYGYTF.

CDR3 amino acids: CASMSRATDTQYF. The CDR3 DNA follows: TGTGCCAGCATGAGCCGGGCAACAGATACGCAGTATTTT. The chain combines TRBV6-1 with TRBJ2-3; D call uncertain. The CDR3 sequence is 13 residues long. V lost 7 bases, J lost 3 bases, and 11 bases lay in between. Germline values: CDR1 MNHNS, CDR2 SASEGT.

This chain links TRBV25-1 with TRBJ1-1; D is possibly TRBD1 (6 bases). The length of the CDR3 is 16 residues. Trimming cost V 6 bases and J 8 bases, with 25 bases left between them. CDR1 is MGHDK and CDR2 is SYGVNS in the germline V gene. The chain's CDR3 is CASSLSTGQSPDEAFF. In DNA, the CDR3 is TGTGCCAGCAGCTTGTCGACAGGACAATCACCGGACGAAGCTTTCTTT.

The chain recombines TRBV2 with TRBJ1-2, with 8 bases that match TRBD1. CDR1 is SNHLY and CDR2 is FYNNEI in the germline V gene. The CDR3 covers 15 residues. After removal of 4 bases from V and 6 bases from J, the junction contained 10 bases not matched to a gene. CDR3 sequence reads: CASSGGRQGRNGYTF. In nucleotides, the CDR3 is TGTGCCAGCAGTGGGGGCCGACAGGGGAGGAATGGCTACACCTTC. The full variable domain, in which reference TRBV2 and TRBJ1-2 provide the parts outside the CDR3, is EPEVTQTPSHQVTQMGQEVILRCVPISNHLYFYWYRQILGQKVEFLVSFYNNEISEKSEIFDDQFSVERPDGSNFTLKIRSTKLEDSAMYFCASSGGRQGRNGYTFGSGTRLTVV.

This clone was detected a few times. V gene TRBV10-3 combines with J gene TRBJ1-4, with a possible D match to TRBD1 (5 bases). The CDR3 sequence is 13 residues long. V lost 6 bases, J lost 5 bases, and 10 bases lay in between. From germline, CDR1 is ENHRY and CDR2 SYGVKD. The CDR3 sequence: CAIRGGANEKLFF. The CDR3 DNA follows: TGTGCCATCAGGGGAGGGGCCAATGAAAAACTGTTTTTT.

This clone has more than one count but fewer than ten. This sequence joins TRBV19 and TRBJ1-6; 7 nucleotides align to TRBD1. CDR3 size: 15 residues. The J segment lost 7 bases and the V segment lost 6 bases, leaving 9 bases of the junction unmatched. Germline V gene data show CDR1 as LNHDA and CDR2 as SQIVND (reference sequence). DNA of the CDR3: TGTGCCAGTAGAACCCCGGACAGGCAGAATTCACCCCTCCACTTT. It encodes CASRTPDRQNSPLHF.

V is TRBV19 and J is TRBJ2-1; D ambiguous. Trimming pared 6 bases from V and 0 bases from J, leaving 12 bases between. Germline V gene lookup returns CDR1 LNHDA and CDR2 SQIVND (reference sequence). The CDR3 runs 15 residues. CDR3 protein: CASRMDRSSYNEQFF. In DNA form, the CDR3 reads TGTGCCAGTAGGATGGACCGAAGCTCCTACAATGAGCAGTTCTTC.

By its share, this clone is medium-sized. The V and J genes are TRBV9 and TRBJ2-1; D remains unclear. The CDR3 length is 12 residues. The V gene's germline CDR1 is SGDLS and CDR2 YYNGEE. V lost 0 bases to trimming and J lost 7 bases, with 5 bases between them. CDR3: CASSVGKNEQFF. CDR3 sequence (DNA): TGTGCCAGCAGCGTAGGGAAGAATGAGCAGTTCTTC.

This chain connects TRBV9 to TRBJ2-3; D unresolved. The CDR3 has 13 amino acids. V was shortened by 2 bases and J by 1 base, with 5 bases between the two germline ends. Germline V lookup: CDR1 SGDLS, CDR2 YYNGEE. The CDR3 reads CASSVARTDTQYF. Written as DNA, the CDR3 is TGTGCCAGCAGCGTCGCCCGCACAGATACGCAGTATTTT.

The gene calls are TRBV7-9 and TRBJ2-1; D unclear. The V gene's germline CDR1 is SEHNR and CDR2 FQNEAQ (reference sequence). The CDR3 has 16 residues. V was clipped by 1 base and J by 9 bases, with 19 bases between them. The CDR3 region is CASSLDLGYRESEQFF. CDR3 DNA sequence: TGTGCCAGCAGCTTAGATTTAGGGTATCGAGAGAGTGAGCAGTTCTTC.

This clone was detected a few times. The J gene is TRBJ2-3, the V gene TRBV30; D is undetermined. V lost 2 bases and J lost 3, with 9 bases in between. The CDR3 sequence is 13 residues long. Germline assignment: CDR1 GTSNPN and CDR2 SVGIG (reference sequence). The DNA of the CDR3 is TGTGCCTGGAGTCCGACTGCGACAGATACGCAGTATTTT. It specifies CAWSPTATDTQYF. Based on the CDR3 plus reference TRBV30 and TRBJ2-3, the full variable domain is SQTIHQWPATLVQPVGSPLSLECTVEGTSNPNLYWYRQAAGRGLQLLFYSVGIGQISSEVPQNLSASRPQDRQFILSSKKLLLSDSGFYLCAWSPTATDTQYFGPGTRLTVL.

The chain has TRBV19 and TRBJ2-4; 8 bases align to TRBD1. This CDR3 is built from 13 residues. The V gene end was trimmed by 5 bases and the J gene end by 11 bases; junction bases not matched to a gene: 8. Per the germline V gene, CDR1 is LNHDA and CDR2 is SQIVND (reference sequence). CDR3 in amino acids: CASSGLPGGLQYF. The CDR3 region has the DNA TGTGCCAGTAGTGGACTCCCAGGGGGCCTTCAGTACTTC.